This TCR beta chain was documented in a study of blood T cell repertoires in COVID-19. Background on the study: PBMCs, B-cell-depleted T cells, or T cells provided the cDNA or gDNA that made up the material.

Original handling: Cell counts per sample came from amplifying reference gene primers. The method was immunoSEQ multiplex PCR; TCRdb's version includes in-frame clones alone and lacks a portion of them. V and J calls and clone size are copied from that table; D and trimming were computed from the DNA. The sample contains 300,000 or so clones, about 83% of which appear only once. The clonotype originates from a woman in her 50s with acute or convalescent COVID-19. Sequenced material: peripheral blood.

DNA for the CDR3: TGTGCCAGCAGCGTAGGTCCCGGGAACGAGCAGTACTTC. Protein: CASSVGPGNEQYF. This sequence joins TRBV9 and TRBJ2-7, with D tentatively TRBD2 (5 bases). CDR3 length: 13 amino acids. The V end lost 0 bases, the J end lost 5 bases, and 9 bases lay between the germline ends. CDR1 and CDR2 from the germline V gene are SGDLS and YYNGEE.